The sequence of this TCR beta chain was determined in a study of cytomegalovirus exposure and HLA in healthy donors. Vbeta (60) and Jbeta (13) primers were used in the PCR. Repertoires were generated with immunoSEQ multiplex PCR, while TCRdb's copy carries only in-frame clones and drops some. Of more than 150,000 clones in the sample, roughly 77% were seen once. This CDR3 spans 14 amino acids. Germline V gene sequence: CDR1 SGHTA, CDR2 FQGTGA. Trimming took off 2 bases at V and 1 base at J, with 8 bases between the two ends. As to this clone: Antigen specificity is unknown.

Notes on the study in general: Using a false discovery rate of 0.05, a later analysis showed that about 16,000 TCR beta sequences were associated with HLA alleles. The availability of immune exposure information extended only to CMV serostatus.

The TCR originated in a woman younger than 45 in good health and CMV-seronegative. The V call is TRBV7-3, the J call TRBJ1-1, with D hard to call. The sequenced material came from PBMCs. The chain's CDR3 is CASSLLGPNTEAFF. The DNA for the CDR3 is TGTGCCAGCAGCTTATTGGGCCCGAACACTGAAGCTTTCTTT.